These 2 T cell receptor beta chains originate from one sample sequenced in a study of human T cells and chemical hapten exposure. Time point: patch test 3, about 24 weeks after DPC sensitization. Treatment: therapeutic diphenylcyclopropenone sensitization with weekly scalp DPC. TCRdb redid the calling of the RACE reads with MiXCR, one entry per CDR3 protein. The sample lists 150,000 to 200,000 distinct CDR3 sequences; roughly a quarter were seen once. The sequences come from whole blood, collected in connection with sensitization to the hapten diphenylcyclopropenone (DPC). All receptors come from a woman aged 40 to 55 with alopecia areata. Some clones in this sample may be carry-over from other donors' samples.

A few counts support this clonotype. The chain recombines TRBV5-1 with TRBJ1-5, with D uncertain. Germline lookup yields CDR1 SGHRS and CDR2 YFSETQ. The CDR3 sequence is 12 residues long. Trimming stripped 0 bases from V and 8 bases from J, with 6 bases between. CDR3 protein: CASSLAGEPQHF. The CDR3 DNA is TGCGCCAGCAGCTTGGCCGGTGAGCCCCAGCATTTT.

The chain links TRBV3-1 to TRBJ2-3; no clear D. V lost 4 bases, J lost 3 bases, and 11 bases lay in between. Germline V gene data show CDR1 as LGHDT and CDR2 as YNNKEL (reference sequence). The CDR3 is 14 residues long. The CDR3 sequence is CASSPRRTTDTQYF. CDR3 sequence (DNA): TGTGCCAGCAGCCCGCGAAGAACAACAGATACGCAGTATTTT.